One sample yielded the 24 T cell receptor beta chains listed below, sequenced in a study of T-cell reconstitution after alpha-beta-depleted transplantation in children (dated by TCRdb to the mid-2010s). In the paper's terms, the treatment or condition label means: allogeneic hematopoietic cell transplantation with graft depleted of TCRalphabeta T cells and CD19 B cells. Library preparation used PCR. Sequencer: Illumina HiSeq 2500. TCR libraries were prepared with molecular barcoding, using unique molecular identifiers to normalize TCRbeta repertoire quantification. TCRdb itself trimmed the public reads at Q25 with fastp, ran MiXCR and retained productive beta chains. Every distinct CDR3 protein forms one entry, paired with its most common genes and DNA. The sample table contains about 98,000 distinct CDR3 sequences; only one count was recorded for about 25% of them. The leading ten clones occupy roughly a fifth of the sample.

The material was PBMCs, obtained before TCRalphabeta/CD19-depleted stem cell transplant. The receptors come from a boy aged 2 to 9 with acute lymphoblastic leukemia, due to receive a stem cell transplant.

This clonotype appeared a few times. The chain joins TRBV27 to TRBJ1-1; 10 nucleotides align to TRBD1. The CDR3 contains 16 residues. Trimming removed 0 bases from V and 4 bases from J; junction bases left unmatched: 5. The germline V gene encodes CDR1 MNHEY and CDR2 SMNVEV (reference sequence). In nucleotides, the CDR3 is TGTGCCAGCAGTTTATCGACAGGGGGCGCGGGCACTGAAGCTTTCTTT. This gives the protein CASSLSTGGAGTEAFF.

About this clonotype itself: A junction boundary mismatches the germline segment, possibly from a read error. V usage is TRBV7-3 and J usage is TRBJ2-5; no clear D gene. Germline CDR1 is SGHTA and CDR2 is FQGTGA. The CDR3 extends over 13 amino acids. CDR3 sequence: CASSSSTQETQHF. CDR3 sequence (DNA): TGTGCCAGCAGCAGTAGCACCCAAGAGACCCAGCACTTC.

This clonotype showed up just a few times. V usage is TRBV10-2 and J usage is TRBJ2-2; D gene uncertain. This CDR3 has 14 amino acids. Looked up from germline, CDR1 is WSHSY and CDR2 is SAAADI. The V gene lost 2 bases and the J gene lost 6 bases, with 10 bases spanning the gap. CDR3 residues: CASSELPSAGELFF. As DNA, the CDR3 is TGCGCCAGCAGTGAGCTTCCAAGTGCCGGGGAGCTGTTTTTT.

This clonotype has just a few counts. V and J are TRBV27 and TRBJ2-1, with 12 nucleotides matching TRBD2. This CDR3 contains 15 residues. With V trimmed by 2 bases and J by 9 bases, 5 bases remained unmatched. Germline V CDR1 and CDR2: MNHEY, SMNVEV (reference sequence). This CDR3 reads CASSLRLAGATEQFF. CDR3 sequence (DNA): TGTGCCAGCAGTTTACGACTAGCGGGAGCTACTGAGCAGTTCTTC.

In this sample, this clonotype turned up a few times. The gene calls are TRBV3-1 and TRBJ2-5, with 8 bases fitting TRBD2. The trim removed 3 bases at V and 1 base at J, leaving 7 bases unmatched. Germline CDR1 LGHDT, CDR2 YNNKEL (reference sequence). The CDR3 loop spans 16 amino acids. The CDR3 nucleotides are TGTGCCAGCAGCCACGAATTCGGACTAGCCCAAGAGACCCAGTACTTC. Protein product: CASSHEFGLAQETQYF.

This clonotype came up many times. This chain joins TRBV14 and TRBJ2-2, with TRBD2 identical over 13 bases. Germline-derived CDR1 and CDR2 are SGHDN and FVKESK. The junction had 6 bases not matched to a gene; V was cut back by 4 bases and J by 4 bases. CDR3 length: 17 residues. The DNA of the CDR3 is TGTGCCAGCAGCCCATTGGGACTAGCGGGATCCACCGGGGAGCTGTTTTTT. Translation: CASSPLGLAGSTGELFF.

The genes are TRBV4-3 and TRBJ2-1; 8 bases are a match to TRBD1. The CDR3 runs 13 residues. Germline lookup yields CDR1 LGHNA and CDR2 YSLEER. Losses at the gene ends were 6 bases for V and 10 bases for J; bases not matched to a gene: 8. The CDR3 DNA reads TGCGCCAGCAGTCAGGAACAGGGGGAGGAGCAGTTCTTC. This gives the protein CASSQEQGEEQFF.

V and J are TRBV3-1 and TRBJ2-7; no clear D gene. This CDR3 contains 13 residues. In germline, CDR1 is LGHDT, CDR2 YNNKEL (reference sequence). The ends were cut back, 3 bases at V and 2 bases at J, with 8 bases in the middle. CDR3: CASSHPPPYEQYF. Written as DNA, the CDR3 is TGTGCCAGCAGCCATCCCCCTCCCTACGAGCAGTACTTC.

The chain is built from TRBV6-1 and TRBJ1-4, with TRBD1 matching over 7 bases. V shed 5 bases and J 5 bases; nucleotides not matched to a gene: 5. There are 14 residues in the CDR3. Germline V lookup: CDR1 MNHNS, CDR2 SASEGT. CDR3 protein: CASSTQGFNEKLFF. For the CDR3, the DNA is TGTGCCAGCAGTACACAGGGGTTCAATGAAAAACTGTTTTTT.

There are a few counts of this clonotype. V usage is TRBV27 and J usage is TRBJ1-5; maybe TRBD1 (6 bases). The CDR3 has 16 amino acids. Per germline, CDR1 MNHEY and CDR2 SMNVEV (reference sequence). Trimming stripped 6 bases from V and 1 base from J, with 16 bases between. CDR3 protein: CASRPSGVGSNQPQHF. CDR3 coding DNA: TGTGCCAGCAGACCTTCAGGGGTAGGGAGCAATCAGCCCCAGCATTTT.

The chain has TRBV29-1 and TRBJ1-1; tentative D call: TRBD1 (5 bases). Germline CDR1 is SQVTM and CDR2 is ANQGSEA. V shed 4 bases and J shed 7 bases, with 13 bases lying between them. This CDR3 region has 12 residues. The CDR3 loop reads CSVGQNSHEAFF. CDR3 nucleotide sequence: TGCAGCGTTGGACAGAACTCACATGAAGCTTTCTTT.

This clonotype has only a few counts. The chain has TRBV20-1 and TRBJ1-1; D perhaps matches TRBD1 (5 bases). This CDR3 is built from 14 residues. Germline CDR1 and CDR2: DFQATT and SNEGSKA (reference sequence). Trimming left V 0 bases short and J 3 bases short, with 11 bases between. CDR3 DNA: TGCAGTGCTAGAGATTCGCGGGGCTACACTGAAGCTTTCTTT. Amino acids: CSARDSRGYTEAFF.

This clonotype has just a few counts. The chain links TRBV6-2 or TRBV6-3 to TRBJ2-1, with D hard to call. With 2 bases removed from V and 9 bases from J, the gap between germline ends came to 20 bases. CDR1 and CDR2 from the germline V gene are MNHEY and SVGEGT. CDR3 size: 16 residues. Here the CDR3 reads CASSYANPPRRPEQFF. CDR3 nucleotide sequence: TGTGCCAGCAGTTACGCGAACCCCCCCAGGCGACCTGAGCAGTTCTTC.

The V and J genes are TRBV20-1 and TRBJ2-1, with a tentative D call TRBD2 (7 bases). This CDR3 comprises 15 residues. In germline, CDR1 is DFQATT, CDR2 SNEGSKA (reference sequence). V lost 3 bases and J 7 bases, leaving 19 bases between the germline ends. CDR3 DNA: TGCAGTGCTAGGACCCCGGGGGGCACGAAAAATGAGCAGTTCTTC. Amino acids: CSARTPGGTKNEQFF.

This clonotype was observed a handful of times. The rearrangement uses TRBV7-8 and TRBJ2-5; tentatively, D is TRBD2 (5 bases). The V gene lost 1 base and the J gene lost 1 base, with 10 bases spanning the gap. The CDR3 length is 15 residues. Germline V lookup: CDR1 SGHVS, CDR2 FQNEAQ. In nucleotides, the CDR3 is TGTGCCAGCAGCTTAGGGAGGATACGCCAAGAGACCCAGTACTTC. Its translation: CASSLGRIRQETQYF.

This clonotype was counted only a few times. V is TRBV5-1 and J is TRBJ2-2; D possibly uses TRBD1 or TRBD2 (5 bases each). The CDR3 sequence is 15 residues long. From germline, CDR1 is SGHRS and CDR2 YFSETQ. V lost 4 bases, J lost 2 bases, and 12 bases lay in between. In DNA form, the CDR3 reads TGCGCCAGCAGCAGGGAGAGGGGCAACACCGGGGAGCTGTTTTTT. Its translation: CASSRERGNTGELFF.

This clonotype was detected many times. The chain combines TRBV7-2 with TRBJ2-5; a possible D gene is TRBD1 (5 bases). Germline loops: CDR1 SGHTA, CDR2 FQGNSA. V lost 2 bases and J 5 bases, leaving 9 bases between the germline ends. The CDR3 is 13 residues long. The CDR3 spells CASSLSQVETQYF. The CDR3 DNA follows: TGTGCCAGCAGCTTATCACAGGTTGAGACCCAGTACTTC.

The chain couples TRBV4-2 to TRBJ2-2; tentatively, D is TRBD2 (6 bases). In germline, CDR1 is LGHNA, CDR2 YNFKEQ. With 0 bases removed from V and 6 bases from J, the gap between germline ends came to 11 bases. The CDR3 spans 15 residues. CDR3 sequence: CASSQDSGGAGELFF. The DNA of the CDR3 is TGTGCCAGCAGCCAAGATAGCGGAGGGGCCGGGGAGCTGTTTTTT.

The chain has TRBV20-1 and TRBJ2-7; D remains unclear. The length of the CDR3 is 14 residues. V was cut by 1 base and J by 0 bases, with 10 bases left in between. Germline V gene data show CDR1 as DFQATT and CDR2 as SNEGSKA (reference sequence). The CDR3 nucleotides are TGCAGTGCTAGAGGATCCAGGAGCTCCTACGAGCAGTACTTC. Its translation: CSARGSRSSYEQYF.

This clonotype was recorded a few times. The chain joins TRBV6-5 to TRBJ1-2, with D perhaps TRBD1 (6 bases). V dropped 2 bases and J dropped 4 bases, with 17 bases sitting between them. In germline, CDR1 is MNHEY, CDR2 SVGAGI. This CDR3 spans 16 amino acids. The CDR3 protein is CASSYDYAGDGYGYTF. The CDR3 bases are TGTGCCAGCAGTTACGATTATGCAGGGGATGGCTATGGCTACACCTTC.

This clonotype was recorded a few times. V and J are TRBV29-1 and TRBJ2-1; the match to TRBD2 covers 9 bases. V trimming: 5 bases; J trimming: 4 bases; junction bases outside the gene matches: 9. Germline values: CDR1 SQVTM, CDR2 ANQGSEA. The CDR3 length is 15 residues. The CDR3 DNA sequence: TGCAGCGTTAGGGCGGGGACTAGCCCGTACAATGAGCAGTTCTTC. The encoded protein is CSVRAGTSPYNEQFF.

This clonotype has a handful of counts. This chain uses TRBV6-2 or TRBV6-3 with TRBJ2-1; D ambiguous. CDR3 size: 12 residues. Germline CDR1 is MNHEY and CDR2 is SVGEGT. The V end lost 4 bases, the J end lost 8 bases, and 9 bases lay between the germline ends. CDR3 protein: CASSFLVYEQFF. For the CDR3, the DNA is TGTGCCAGCAGTTTCCTGGTCTATGAGCAGTTCTTC.

In its sample, this clonotype was seen a few times. The rearrangement links TRBV6-4 to TRBJ1-6; possible D gene TRBD1, 6 bases. Germline V lookup: CDR1 MRHNA, CDR2 SNTAGT. Trimming pared 3 bases from V and 7 bases from J, leaving 7 bases between. This CDR3 region has 13 residues. CDR3 DNA sequence: TGTGCCAGCAGTGAGGGGGCGAATTCACCCCTCCACTTT. Protein product: CASSEGANSPLHF.

This clonotype was observed at least ten times. This chain joins TRBV7-2 and TRBJ2-2, with 7 positions matching TRBD2. The CDR3 length is 13 residues. The V gene end was trimmed by 9 bases and the J gene end by 3 bases; junction bases not matched to a gene: 4. Looked up from germline, CDR1 is SGHTA and CDR2 is FQGNSA. The CDR3 region is CASQRGYTGELFF. In nucleotides, the CDR3 is TGTGCCAGTCAGCGGGGATACACCGGGGAGCTGTTTTTT. Combining the CDR3 with reference TRBV7-2 and TRBJ2-2 gives the whole variable domain GAGVSQSPSNKVTEKGKDVELRCDPISGHTALYWYRQSLGQGLEFLIYFQGNSAPDKSGLPSDRFSAERTGGSVSTLTIQRTQQEDSAVYLCASQRGYTGELFFGEGSRLTVL.